The 28 T cell receptor beta chains presented below share a single source sample, sequenced in a study of T-cell memory formation after mild COVID-19 (dated by TCRdb to the early 2020s). Library preparation used 5' RACE. The sequencing machine was an Illumina NovaSeq 6000. TCRdb trimmed the raw reads at Q25, called clones with MiXCR and kept productive beta chains. Entries that share a CDR3 protein sequence are merged under the most common genes and DNA. This sample has hundreds of thousands of distinct CDR3 sequences in its table, and approximately 27% of those were observed once. The ten largest clonotypes hold less than 15% of the sample. The sample comprised PBMCs or a T cell subset sorted from them (not recorded which). Receptors were obtained from an adult woman who had mild COVID-19 (a few samples of this study predate the infection). The sample titles of this study are shuffled in the database, so cell type and time point are left out; the donor was told from shared clones.

This clonotype has only a few counts. The chain joins TRBV5-6 to TRBJ1-2; 8 nucleotides line up with TRBD1. Losses at the gene ends were 4 bases for V and 7 bases for J; bases not matched to a gene: 12. Germline lookup yields CDR1 SGHDT and CDR2 YYEEEE. The CDR3 contains 15 residues. The CDR3 protein is CASSPGTGLVGGYTF. The CDR3 DNA sequence: TGTGCCAGCAGCCCCGGGACAGGCCTCGTAGGTGGCTACACCTTC.

This clonotype was observed a few times. This chain connects TRBV3-1 to TRBJ2-7; 7 bases agree with TRBD2. J was trimmed by 3 bases and V by 3 bases; bases with no gene match: 2. Germline loops: CDR1 LGHDT, CDR2 YNNKEL (reference sequence). This CDR3 is built from 13 residues. The chain's CDR3 is CASSHPGGYEQYF. As DNA, the CDR3 is TGTGCCAGCAGCCACCCGGGGGGCTACGAGCAGTACTTC.

The rearrangement joins TRBV20-1 to TRBJ2-7; D possibly matches TRBD1 or TRBD2 (5 bases each). Trimming stripped 0 bases from V and 6 bases from J, with 18 bases between. Germline V lookup: CDR1 DFQATT, CDR2 SNEGSKA (reference sequence). The CDR3 is made up of 15 amino acids. This CDR3 is CSARDPGTGTGEQYF. CDR3 coding DNA: TGCAGTGCTAGAGATCCCGGGACCGGAACGGGCGAGCAGTACTTC.

This clonotype has only a few counts. This chain connects TRBV15 to TRBJ2-7, with a possible D match to TRBD2 (5 bases). The CDR3 spans 14 residues. The germline gives CDR1 LNHNV, CDR2 YYDKDF (reference sequence). The V gene lost 3 bases and the J gene lost 8 bases, with 17 bases spanning the gap. CDR3 nucleotide sequence: TGTGCCACCAGCAGCAGAGGGAATGATATGAAGCAGTACTTC. Protein sequence: CATSSRGNDMKQYF.

This chain connects TRBV7-2 to TRBJ2-5; possible D gene TRBD1, 5 bases. This CDR3 comprises 15 residues. Trimming took 2 bases from V and 5 from J, leaving 15 bases between them. Per the germline V gene, CDR1 is SGHTA and CDR2 is FQGNSA. The CDR3 sequence is CASSLKAGPQETQYF. The CDR3 region has the DNA TGTGCCAGCAGCTTAAAGGCAGGGCCCCAGGAGACCCAGTACTTC.

DNA of the CDR3: TGTGCCAGCACCAGGGGACAGGGAGCCTACGAGCAGTACTTC. As protein: CASTRGQGAYEQYF. This chain uses TRBV3-1 with TRBJ2-7; 9 nucleotides align to TRBD1. From germline, CDR1 is LGHDT and CDR2 YNNKEL (reference sequence). This CDR3 has 14 residues. J gave up 2 bases and V 7 bases, and 6 bases lay outside the gene matches.

The table lists this clonotype with many counts. The V and J genes are TRBV7-8 and TRBJ2-3; 7 bases map to TRBD2. Per the germline V gene, CDR1 is SGHVS and CDR2 is FQNEAQ. Germline trimming cut 4 bases from V and 2 bases from J; bases unmatched to any gene: 12. CDR3 length equals 17 residues. The CDR3 nucleotides read TGTGCCAGCAGCTCTCCAACTAGCGCCTACTCCACAGATACGCAGTATTTT. This encodes CASSSPTSAYSTDTQYF.

The chain carries TRBV5-1 and TRBJ2-7; no firm D call. This CDR3 is built from 14 residues. The V gene's germline CDR1 is SGHRS and CDR2 YFSETQ. V was trimmed by 0 bases and J by 2 bases, leaving 9 bases between them. CDR3 DNA sequence: TGCGCCAGCAGCTTGGATTCTGATACCTACGAGCAGTACTTC. Its protein product is CASSLDSDTYEQYF. The full variable domain, completed using reference TRBV5-1 and TRBJ2-7, is KAGVTQTPRYLIKTRGQQVTLSCSPISGHRSVSWYQQTPGQGLQFLFEYFSETQRNKGNFPGRFSGRQFSNSRSEMNVSTLELGDSALYLCASSLDSDTYEQYFGPGTRLTVT.

The chain couples TRBV7-2 to TRBJ2-6; no reliable D call. CDR1 and CDR2 (germline): SGHTA, FQGNSA. V shed 6 bases and J shed 13 bases, with 16 bases lying between them. CDR3 length: 13 amino acids. The CDR3 DNA is TGTGCCAGCAGGGTACCGGGTCCCACGGTCCTGACTTTC. Translation gives CASRVPGPTVLTF.

This clonotype was picked up a small number of times. The chain links TRBV18 to TRBJ1-2; D is unresolved. This CDR3 contains 14 residues. V was cut by 2 bases and J by 3 bases, with 10 bases left in between. Per germline, CDR1 KGHSH and CDR2 LQKENI. The CDR3 DNA reads as TGTGCCAGCTCACCAACTCCAGTTGACTATGGCTACACCTTC. Translation: CASSPTPVDYGYTF.

The chain employs TRBV18 and TRBJ1-2; 8 positions agree with TRBD1. The CDR3 is 16 residues long. Trimming removed 4 bases from V and 7 bases from J; junction bases left unmatched: 14. Germline V gene sequence: CDR1 KGHSH, CDR2 LQKENI. The CDR3 spells CASSHSQTDRARGYTF. As DNA, the CDR3 is TGTGCCAGCTCACACTCACAAACGGACAGGGCTCGTGGCTACACCTTC.

CDR3 nucleotide sequence: TGTGCCAGCAGCTTGGCGGGTAGCCGGGAGCAGTTCTTC. Protein product: CASSLAGSREQFF. The V gene is TRBV5-4, the J gene TRBJ2-1; no definite D call. With 0 bases removed from V and 10 bases from J, the gap between germline ends came to 11 bases. The CDR3 consists of 13 residues. Germline V lookup: CDR1 SGHNT, CDR2 YYREEE (reference sequence).

The chain has TRBV30 and TRBJ2-1; 8 nucleotides match TRBD2. CDR3 length equals 15 residues. With V trimmed by 4 bases and J by 4 bases, 9 bases remained unmatched. Germline loops: CDR1 GTSNPN, CDR2 SVGIG (reference sequence). The CDR3 reads CAWTKIAGGYNEQFF. The CDR3 coding sequence is TGTGCCTGGACCAAAATTGCGGGGGGATACAATGAGCAGTTCTTC.

This clonotype has only a few counts. The genes are TRBV7-9 and TRBJ1-1; D remains unclear. The CDR3 has 14 residues. CDR1 is SEHNR and CDR2 is FQNEAQ in the germline V gene (reference sequence). With 2 bases removed from V and 6 bases from J, the gap between germline ends came to 13 bases. The CDR3: CASSLSVLRAEAFF. DNA of the CDR3: TGTGCCAGCAGCTTATCGGTCTTGCGGGCTGAAGCTTTCTTT.

This clonotype was seen more than once but under ten times. The rearrangement uses TRBV10-3 and TRBJ2-7; tentatively, D is TRBD1 or TRBD2 (5 bases each). V was trimmed by 9 bases and J by 2 bases, leaving 11 bases between them. The V gene's germline CDR1 is ENHRY and CDR2 SYGVKD. The CDR3 runs to 12 residues. CDR3 protein: CAMGVGTYEQYF. In DNA, the CDR3 is TGTGCCATGGGGGTAGGGACCTACGAGCAGTACTTC.

This clonotype was recorded a few times. J is TRBJ2-1 and V is TRBV9; 8 bases are a match to TRBD2. The CDR3 spans 14 residues. Unmatched junction bases numbered 8, after V lost 4 bases and J lost 8 bases. The V gene's germline CDR1 is SGDLS and CDR2 YYNGEE. CDR3 bases: TGTGCCAGCAGCCCAGGCGGGGGGAGGGATGAGCAGTTCTTC. Residues: CASSPGGGRDEQFF.

This clonotype occurred a few times. The chain combines TRBV7-3 with TRBJ2-3; TRBD2 matches 15 bases. The CDR3 is 18 residues long. The J segment lost 1 base and the V segment lost 2 bases, leaving 4 bases of the junction unmatched. In germline, CDR1 is SGHTA, CDR2 FQGTGA. DNA for the CDR3: TGTGCCAGCAGCTTAGTGGGACTAGCGGGAGGACGCACAGATACGCAGTATTTT. It is translated as CASSLVGLAGGRTDTQYF. Full variable domain (rest looked up from reference TRBV7-3 and TRBJ2-3): GAGVSQTPSNKVTEKGKYVELRCDPISGHTALYWYRQSLGQGPEFLIYFQGTGAADDSGLPNDRFFAVRPEGSVSTLKIQRTERGDSAVYLCASSLVGLAGGRTDTQYFGPGTRLTVL.

The rearrangement uses TRBV29-1 and TRBJ1-1; 9 positions match TRBD1. The CDR3 spans 14 residues. Germline CDR1 is SQVTM and CDR2 is ANQGSEA. V dropped 4 bases and J dropped 4; count of bases not matched to a gene: 7. DNA for the CDR3: TGCAGCGTTGGTATATTGGGACAGGGCACTGAAGCTTTCTTT. This encodes CSVGILGQGTEAFF.

The chain uses TRBV28 and TRBJ1-2; 7 bases align to TRBD1. There are 15 residues in the CDR3. Germline CDR1 is MDHEN and CDR2 is SYDVKM. The V and J ends lost 5 bases and 4 bases, in that order; junction bases with no gene match: 10. Here the CDR3 reads CASSQYRGGSYGYTF. The CDR3 DNA follows: TGTGCCAGCAGTCAATACAGGGGTGGGAGCTATGGCTACACCTTC.

This clonotype was seen at least ten times. The gene calls are TRBV10-3 and TRBJ2-1; 9 bases fit TRBD2. The CDR3 covers 14 residues. V lost 5 bases and J lost 6; bases outside the gene matches: 5. The germline V gene has CDR1 ENHRY and CDR2 SYGVKD. The CDR3 DNA reads TGTGCCATCAGTCCCCCTAGCGGGGTCAATGAGCAGTTCTTC. This codes for CAISPPSGVNEQFF.

The V and J genes are TRBV7-6 and TRBJ2-3; D gene ambiguous. The CDR3 spans 13 residues. Germline V gene data show CDR1 as SGHVS and CDR2 as FNYEAQ. V shed 4 bases and J shed 4 bases, with 9 bases lying between them. The CDR3 loop is CASSSRGADTQYF. The CDR3 nucleotides read TGTGCCAGCAGCTCGCGCGGAGCAGATACGCAGTATTTT.

The CDR3 protein is CASSLISSGTLRFF. For the CDR3, the DNA is TGCGCCAGCAGCTTGATTTCTAGCGGGACATTAAGATTCTTC. The chain employs TRBV5-1 and TRBJ2-1; 9 positions agree with TRBD2. With V trimmed by 1 base and J by 16 bases, 12 bases remained unmatched. Looked up from germline, CDR1 is SGHRS and CDR2 is YFSETQ. The CDR3 consists of 14 residues.

The genes are TRBV30 and TRBJ2-7, with a weak D call TRBD1 (5 bases). Germline CDR1 GTSNPN, CDR2 SVGIG (reference sequence). Between the trimmed V and J ends, which lost 2 bases and 3 bases, there was a span of 8 bases. This CDR3 is built from 12 residues. The CDR3 here is CAWSKQVYEQYF. The CDR3 bases are TGTGCCTGGAGTAAACAGGTCTACGAGCAGTACTTC.

The table lists this clonotype with a few counts. V and J are TRBV7-9 and TRBJ2-3; D is possibly TRBD2 (7 bases). From germline, CDR1 is SEHNR and CDR2 FQNEAQ (reference sequence). Between the trimmed V and J ends, which lost 4 bases and 6 bases, there was a span of 23 bases. The CDR3 is made up of 17 amino acids. The CDR3 protein is CASSSQRSGGGADTQYF. The DNA of the CDR3 is TGTGCCAGCAGCTCACAGCGGAGTGGAGGGGGGGCCGATACGCAGTATTTT. Filled out from reference TRBV7-9 and TRBJ2-3, the complete variable domain reads DTGVSQNPRHKITKRGQNVTFRCDPISEHNRLYWYRQTLGQGPEFLTYFQNEAQLEKSRLLSDRFSAERPKGSFSTLEIQRTEQGDSAMYLCASSSQRSGGGADTQYFGPGTRLTVL.

The rearrangement links TRBV14 to TRBJ2-1; unclear D gene. CDR3 length: 17 residues. Trimming took 4 bases from V and 2 from J, leaving 18 bases between them. Per the germline V gene, CDR1 is SGHDN and CDR2 is FVKESK. CDR3 amino acids: CASSRSEDTITYNEQFF. DNA for the CDR3: TGTGCCAGCAGCCGCTCAGAAGACACGATTACCTACAATGAGCAGTTCTTC.

The V gene is TRBV7-8, the J gene TRBJ2-3; D possibly corresponds to TRBD2 (5 bases). The germline V gene encodes CDR1 SGHVS and CDR2 FQNEAQ. Trimming took 5 bases from V and 2 from J, leaving 17 bases between them. This CDR3 is built from 16 residues. CDR3 protein: CASSQLVAPTTDTQYF. The DNA for the CDR3 is TGTGCCAGCAGCCAACTAGTGGCGCCGACCACAGATACGCAGTATTTT.

The rearrangement uses TRBV20-1 and TRBJ1-1, with a weak D call TRBD1 (5 bases). The germline V gene has CDR1 DFQATT and CDR2 SNEGSKA (reference sequence). The CDR3 is made up of 13 amino acids. Trimming shortened V by 3 bases and J by 8 bases, and 16 bases separated the two germline ends. The CDR3 sequence is CSASEWGGSEAFF. CDR3 DNA sequence: TGCAGTGCTAGCGAATGGGGGGGGTCGGAAGCTTTCTTT.

This clonotype was picked up many times. The rearrangement links TRBV29-1 to TRBJ2-7, with D tentatively TRBD1 or TRBD2 (6 bases each). CDR1 SQVTM and CDR2 ANQGSEA come from the germline V gene. The CDR3 is 12 amino acids. Trimming took off 6 bases at V and 6 bases at J, with 15 bases between the two ends. Here the CDR3 DNA reads TGCAGCGTCGGGGGCGGGCAGTCCGAGCAGTACTTC. Protein: CSVGGGQSEQYF.